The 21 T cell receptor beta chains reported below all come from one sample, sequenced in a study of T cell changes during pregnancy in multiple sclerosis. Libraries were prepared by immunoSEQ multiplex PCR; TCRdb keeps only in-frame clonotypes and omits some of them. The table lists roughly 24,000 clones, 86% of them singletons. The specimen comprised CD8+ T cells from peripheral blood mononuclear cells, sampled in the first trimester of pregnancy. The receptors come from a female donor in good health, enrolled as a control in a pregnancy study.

The CDR3 is CASSDPGRGLDEQFF. DNA for the CDR3: TGTGCCAGCAGCGACCCAGGCAGGGGGCTAGATGAGCAGTTCTTC. The chain recombines TRBV7-9 with TRBJ2-1; 8 nucleotides agree with TRBD1. This CDR3 spans 15 amino acids. Looked up from germline, CDR1 is SEHNR and CDR2 is FQNEAQ (reference sequence). With 5 bases clipped from V and 8 bases from J, the junction kept 11 bases outside the gene matches.

The CDR3 DNA reads as TGTGCCAGCCCATCTCCGGGGTCCTATGGCTACACCTTC. It yields the protein CASPSPGSYGYTF. The rearrangement uses TRBV5-4 and TRBJ1-2; D not certain. V was trimmed by 7 bases and J by 4 bases, leaving 14 bases between them. This CDR3 has 13 amino acids. Germline V gene data show CDR1 as SGHNT and CDR2 as YYREEE (reference sequence).

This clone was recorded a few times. Here the CDR3 DNA reads TGTGCCAGCAGCGTAGGCGGGAGATGGGACACTGAAGCTTTCTTT. Protein: CASSVGGRWDTEAFF. The V and J genes are TRBV9 and TRBJ1-1; unclear D gene. CDR1 and CDR2 from the germline V gene are SGDLS and YYNGEE. Trimming took off 0 bases at V and 3 bases at J, with 12 bases between the two ends. The CDR3 contains 15 residues.

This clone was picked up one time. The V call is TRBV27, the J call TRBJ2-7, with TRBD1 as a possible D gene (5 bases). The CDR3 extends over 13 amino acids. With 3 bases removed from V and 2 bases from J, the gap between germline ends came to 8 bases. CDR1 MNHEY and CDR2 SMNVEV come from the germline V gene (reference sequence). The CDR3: CASSLTAAYEQYF. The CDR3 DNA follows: TGTGCCAGCAGTTTGACAGCTGCCTACGAGCAGTACTTC.

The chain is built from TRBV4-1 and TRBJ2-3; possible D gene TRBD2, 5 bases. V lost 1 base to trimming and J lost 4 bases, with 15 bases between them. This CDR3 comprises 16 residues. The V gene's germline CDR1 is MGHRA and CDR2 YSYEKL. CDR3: CASSQVGVARADTQYF. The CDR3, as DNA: TGCGCCAGCAGCCAAGTGGGAGTCGCGAGGGCAGATACGCAGTATTTT.

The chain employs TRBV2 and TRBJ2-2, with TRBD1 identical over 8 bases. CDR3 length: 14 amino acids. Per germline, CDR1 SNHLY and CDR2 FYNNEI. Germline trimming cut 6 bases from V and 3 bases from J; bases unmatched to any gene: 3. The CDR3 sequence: CASRWGQDTGELFF. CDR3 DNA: TGTGCCAGCAGATGGGGACAGGACACCGGGGAGCTGTTTTTT.

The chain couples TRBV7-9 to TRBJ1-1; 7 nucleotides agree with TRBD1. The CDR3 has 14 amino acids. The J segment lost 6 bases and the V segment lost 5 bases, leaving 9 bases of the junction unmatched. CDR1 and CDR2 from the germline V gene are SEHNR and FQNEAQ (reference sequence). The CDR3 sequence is CASSPQGGWSEAFF. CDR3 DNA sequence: TGTGCCAGCAGCCCCCAGGGGGGTTGGTCTGAAGCTTTCTTT.

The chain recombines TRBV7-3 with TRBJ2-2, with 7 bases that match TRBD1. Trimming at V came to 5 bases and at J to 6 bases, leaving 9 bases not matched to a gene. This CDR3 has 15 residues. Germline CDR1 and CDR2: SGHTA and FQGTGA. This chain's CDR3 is CASSPAGGMAGELFF. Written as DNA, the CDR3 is TGTGCCAGCAGCCCCGCAGGGGGAATGGCCGGGGAGCTGTTTTTT. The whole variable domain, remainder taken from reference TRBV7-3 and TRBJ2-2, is GAGVSQTPSNKVTEKGKYVELRCDPISGHTALYWYRQSLGQGPEFLIYFQGTGAADDSGLPNDRFFAVRPEGSVSTLKIQRTERGDSAVYLCASSPAGGMAGELFFGEGSRLTVL.

The CDR3: CASSLGGQGAYNEQFF. The CDR3 DNA is TGTGCCAGCAGCTTGGGAGGGCAGGGGGCATACAATGAGCAGTTCTTC. This chain uses TRBV5-5 with TRBJ2-1; 8 nucleotides match TRBD1. The V segment lost 0 bases and the J segment 4 bases; nucleotides outside the gene matches: 6. The CDR3 runs 16 residues. Germline CDR1 is SGHKS and CDR2 is YYEKEE (reference sequence). The entire variable domain, with the rest obtained from reference TRBV5-5 and TRBJ2-1, is as follows: DAGVTQSPTHLIKTRGQQVTLRCSPISGHKSVSWYQQVLGQGPQFIFQYYEKEERGRGNFPDRFSARQFPNYSSELNVNALLLGDSALYLCASSLGGQGAYNEQFFGPGTRLTVL.

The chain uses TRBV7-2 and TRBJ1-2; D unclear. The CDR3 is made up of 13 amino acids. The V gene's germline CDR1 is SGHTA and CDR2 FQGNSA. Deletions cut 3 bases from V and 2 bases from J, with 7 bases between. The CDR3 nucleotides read TGTGCCAGCAGCTTCGGCGGGAACTATGGCTACACCTTC. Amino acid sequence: CASSFGGNYGYTF.

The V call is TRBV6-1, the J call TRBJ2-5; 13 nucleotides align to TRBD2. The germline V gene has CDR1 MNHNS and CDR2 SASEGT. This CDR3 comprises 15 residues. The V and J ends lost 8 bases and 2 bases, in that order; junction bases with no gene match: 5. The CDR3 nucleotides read TGTGCCAGCGGCGAGACTAGCGGGGGGCAAGAGACCCAGTACTTC. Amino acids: CASGETSGGQETQYF.

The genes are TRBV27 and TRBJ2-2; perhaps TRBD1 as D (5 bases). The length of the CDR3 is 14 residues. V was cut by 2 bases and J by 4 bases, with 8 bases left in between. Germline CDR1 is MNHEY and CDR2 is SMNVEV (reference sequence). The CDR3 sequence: CASSLDDSTGELFF. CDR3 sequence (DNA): TGTGCCAGCAGTTTAGACGACAGCACCGGGGAGCTGTTTTTT.

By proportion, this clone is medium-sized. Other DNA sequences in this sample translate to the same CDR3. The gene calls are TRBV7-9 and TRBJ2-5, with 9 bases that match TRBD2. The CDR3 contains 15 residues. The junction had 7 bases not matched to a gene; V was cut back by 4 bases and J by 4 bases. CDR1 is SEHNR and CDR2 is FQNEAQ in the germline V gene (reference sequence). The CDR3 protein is CASSSGSGGVETQYF. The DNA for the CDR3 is TGTGCCAGCAGCTCGGGTAGCGGGGGTGTAGAGACCCAGTACTTC.

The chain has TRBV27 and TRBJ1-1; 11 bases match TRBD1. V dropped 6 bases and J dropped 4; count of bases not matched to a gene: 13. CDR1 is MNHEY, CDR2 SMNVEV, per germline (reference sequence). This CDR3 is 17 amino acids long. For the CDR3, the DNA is TGTGCCAGCAGCCAGACCCGGACAGGGGGCGAAGTCACTGAAGCTTTCTTT. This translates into CASSQTRTGGEVTEAFF.

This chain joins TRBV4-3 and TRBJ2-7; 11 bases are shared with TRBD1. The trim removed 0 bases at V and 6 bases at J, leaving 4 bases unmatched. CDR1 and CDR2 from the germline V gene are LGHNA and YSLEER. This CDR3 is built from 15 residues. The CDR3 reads CASSQEEGQGGEQYF. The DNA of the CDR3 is TGCGCCAGCAGCCAAGAGGAGGGACAGGGGGGCGAGCAGTACTTC.

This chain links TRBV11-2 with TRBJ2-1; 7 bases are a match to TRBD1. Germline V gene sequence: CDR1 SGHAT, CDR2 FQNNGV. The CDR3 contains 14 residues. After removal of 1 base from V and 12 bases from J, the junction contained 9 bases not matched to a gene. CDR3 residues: CASSLGGQLYGQFF. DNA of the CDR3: TGTGCCAGCAGCTTAGGGGGACAGTTATATGGGCAGTTCTTC.

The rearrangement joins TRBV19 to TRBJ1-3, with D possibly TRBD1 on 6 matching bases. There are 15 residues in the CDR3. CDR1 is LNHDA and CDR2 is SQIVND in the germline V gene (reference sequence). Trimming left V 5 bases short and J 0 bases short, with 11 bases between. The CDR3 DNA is TGTGCCAGTAGTGTGGGGGACAACTCTGGAAACACCATATATTTT. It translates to CASSVGDNSGNTIYF.

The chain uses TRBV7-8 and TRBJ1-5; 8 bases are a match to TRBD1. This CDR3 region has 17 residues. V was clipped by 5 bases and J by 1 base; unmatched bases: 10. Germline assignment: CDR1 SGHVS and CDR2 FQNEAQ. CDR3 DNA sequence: TGTGCCAGCAGCCCAACACAGGGGGATGGAAGCAATCAGCCCCAGCATTTT. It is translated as CASSPTQGDGSNQPQHF.

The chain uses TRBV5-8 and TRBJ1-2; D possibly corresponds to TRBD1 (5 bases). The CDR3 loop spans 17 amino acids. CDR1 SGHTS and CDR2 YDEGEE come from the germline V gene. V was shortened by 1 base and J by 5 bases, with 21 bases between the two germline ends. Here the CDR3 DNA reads TGTGCCAGCAGCTTGTTCCAAGGGACTACCGGCGGTTATGGCTACACCTTC. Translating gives CASSLFQGTTGGYGYTF.

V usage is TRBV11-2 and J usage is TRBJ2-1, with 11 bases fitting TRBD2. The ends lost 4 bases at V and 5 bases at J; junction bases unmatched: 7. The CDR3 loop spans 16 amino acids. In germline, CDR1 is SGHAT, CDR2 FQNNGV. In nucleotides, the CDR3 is TGTGCCAGCAGCTACACTAGCGGGGGCCCTGACAATGAGCAGTTCTTC. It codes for CASSYTSGGPDNEQFF. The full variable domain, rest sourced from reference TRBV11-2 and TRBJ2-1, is EAGVAQSPRYKIIEKRQSVAFWCNPISGHATLYWYQQILGQGPKLLIQFQNNGVVDDSQLPKDRFSAERLKGVDSTLKIQPAKLEDSAVYLCASSYTSGGPDNEQFFGPGTRLTVL.

This chain's CDR3 is CASSYSGENYGYTF. CDR3 coding DNA: TGTGCCAGCAGCTACTCCGGGGAAAACTATGGCTACACCTTC. This sequence joins TRBV7-9 and TRBJ1-2; D gene ambiguous. The length of the CDR3 is 14 residues. Germline CDR1 and CDR2: SEHNR and FQNEAQ (reference sequence). Trimming left V 4 bases short and J 2 bases short, with 11 bases between.